The next 10 T cell receptor beta chains were all read from a single sample in a study of T cells in Graves' hyperthyroidism and ophthalmopathy. Authors of the study amplified TCR beta CDR3 regions from RNA transcripts. Researchers ran a first-round RT-PCR on the TCR CDR3 using the HTBI primer set. TCRdb passed the multiplex PCR reads through MiXCR, listing each CDR3 protein once. This sample yields around 580,000 distinct CDR3 sequences, of which 15% to 20% are seen a single time; more than 15% belongs to the top ten. The sequencing input was blood. Source of these receptors: a woman aged 18-29 years with Graves' hyperthyroidism.

Ten or more counts support this clonotype. The J gene is TRBJ2-7, the V gene TRBV11-2, with 12 bases matching TRBD2. J was trimmed by 4 bases and V by 3 bases; bases with no gene match: 4. Per germline, CDR1 SGHAT and CDR2 FQNNGV. The CDR3 runs to 15 residues. The CDR3 region is CASSLPSGRGYEQYF. CDR3 nucleotides: TGTGCCAGCAGCTTGCCTAGCGGGAGGGGTTACGAGCAGTACTTC.

This clonotype was seen repeatedly, ten times or more. This rearrangement joins TRBV19 to TRBJ2-1, with TRBD2 matching over 13 bases. J was trimmed by 6 bases and V by 5 bases; bases with no gene match: 4. The V gene's germline CDR1 is LNHDA and CDR2 SQIVND (reference sequence). The CDR3 length is 15 residues. In DNA, the CDR3 is TGTGCCAGTAGTCTACTAGCGGGAGGGCCCAATGAGCAGTTCTTC. It codes for CASSLLAGGPNEQFF.

V gene TRBV7-9 combines with J gene TRBJ2-7; TRBD1 matches at 9 bases. Germline assignment: CDR1 SEHNR and CDR2 FQNEAQ (reference sequence). V was clipped by 6 bases and J by 6 bases; unmatched bases: 12. This CDR3 comprises 15 residues. CDR3 bases: TGTGCCAGCAGTTTCGCCGGGACAGGGAGGAGCGAGCAGTACTTC. Its translation is CASSFAGTGRSEQYF.

A few counts support this clonotype. The rearrangement links TRBV7-9 to TRBJ2-5, with D tentatively TRBD1 or TRBD2 (5 bases each). CDR1 and CDR2 from the germline V gene are SEHNR and FQNEAQ (reference sequence). There are 19 residues in the CDR3. The V gene lost 5 bases and the J gene lost 1 base, with 26 bases spanning the gap. The CDR3 reads CASSNWELGGARSQETQYF. The CDR3 DNA reads TGTGCCAGCAGCAATTGGGAGTTGGGTGGGGCGAGGAGCCAAGAGACCCAGTACTTC.

This clonotype was observed at least ten times. The V call is TRBV2, the J call TRBJ1-1; 7 nucleotides agree with TRBD1. This CDR3 has 14 residues. V trimming: 6 bases; J trimming: 1 base; junction bases outside the gene matches: 5. Germline lookup yields CDR1 SNHLY and CDR2 FYNNEI. For the CDR3, the DNA is TGTGCCAGCAGGGTGGGACAGAGGAACACTGAAGCTTTCTTT. Encoded protein: CASRVGQRNTEAFF.

This clonotype was detected a few times. The rearrangement links TRBV24-1 to TRBJ2-1; the D gene is possibly TRBD1 (6 bases). Germline loops: CDR1 KGHDR, CDR2 SFDVKD. This CDR3 has 14 residues. V shed 4 bases and J shed 5 bases, with 11 bases lying between them. The CDR3: CATSDTGSNNEQFF. In nucleotides, the CDR3 is TGTGCCACCAGTGACACAGGGTCCAACAATGAGCAGTTCTTC.

This chain links TRBV15 with TRBJ2-7, with D perhaps TRBD2 (5 bases). CDR1 is LNHNV and CDR2 is YYDKDF in the germline V gene (reference sequence). Trimming removed 0 bases from V and 6 bases from J, with 9 bases in between. CDR3 size: 13 residues. The CDR3 spells CATSRDPGSEQYF. In nucleotides, the CDR3 is TGTGCCACCAGCAGAGATCCGGGGAGCGAGCAGTACTTC.

The rearrangement joins TRBV5-1 to TRBJ1-3; no clear D gene. Trimming left V 1 base short and J 0 bases short, with 8 bases between. Germline V gives CDR1 SGHRS, CDR2 YFSETQ. The CDR3 is made up of 15 amino acids. CDR3 sequence (DNA): TGCGCCAGCAGCTTGTCGGCAGCCTCTGGAAACACCATATATTTT. Encoded protein: CASSLSAASGNTIYF.

This clonotype was seen repeatedly, ten times or more. The chain employs TRBV5-1 and TRBJ2-3; TRBD2 might be the D (5 bases). V lost 5 bases and J 0 bases, leaving 10 bases between the germline ends. This CDR3 has 14 residues. Germline assignment: CDR1 SGHRS and CDR2 YFSETQ. The CDR3 is CASRAAASTDTQYF. CDR3 DNA sequence: TGCGCCAGCAGAGCGGCAGCAAGCACAGATACGCAGTATTTT.

This clonotype was counted ten times or more. This sequence joins TRBV20-1 and TRBJ2-1; 10 nucleotides align to TRBD1. The ends lost 3 bases at V and 4 bases at J; junction bases unmatched: 9. This CDR3 is built from 16 residues. Germline CDR1 and CDR2: DFQATT and SNEGSKA (reference sequence). CDR3 sequence reads: CSASQRQGAWYNEQFF. In DNA form, the CDR3 reads TGCAGTGCTAGTCAGAGACAGGGGGCTTGGTACAATGAGCAGTTCTTC.